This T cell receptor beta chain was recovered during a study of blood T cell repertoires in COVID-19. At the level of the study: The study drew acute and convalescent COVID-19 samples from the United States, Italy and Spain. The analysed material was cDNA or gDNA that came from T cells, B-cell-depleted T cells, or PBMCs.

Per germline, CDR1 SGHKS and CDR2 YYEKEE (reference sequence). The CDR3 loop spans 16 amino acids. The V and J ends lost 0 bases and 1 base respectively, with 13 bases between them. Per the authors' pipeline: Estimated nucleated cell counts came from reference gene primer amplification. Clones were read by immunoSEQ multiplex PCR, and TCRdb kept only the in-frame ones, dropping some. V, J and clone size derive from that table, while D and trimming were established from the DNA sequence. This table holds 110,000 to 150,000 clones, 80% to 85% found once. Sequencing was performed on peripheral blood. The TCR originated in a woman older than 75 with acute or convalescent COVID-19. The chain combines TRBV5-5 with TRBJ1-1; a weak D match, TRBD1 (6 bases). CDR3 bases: TGTGCCAGCAGCTTGGCCGGGACACCACGGAACACTGAAGCTTTCTTT. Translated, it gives CASSLAGTPRNTEAFF.